This TCR beta chain was identified during a study of CD8 T cells in Susac syndrome. Per germline, CDR1 SGHRS and CDR2 YFSETQ. The CDR3 covers 14 residues. V was clipped by 0 bases and J by 8 bases, with 11 bases between them. With random hexamers, roughly 0.45 to 1 ug RNA was reverse transcribed. One entry per CDR3 protein results from TCRdb running MiXCR on the immunoSEQ multiplex PCR reads. The repertoire includes about 200,000 distinct CDR3 sequences, 85% to 95% of them detected once, and just over 0.08% sits in the top ten. Sequencing input: CD4+ T cells from PBMCs. The source is a human donor with multiple sclerosis. This chain links TRBV5-1 with TRBJ1-4, with D hard to call. The CDR3 is CASSLAGRNEKLFF. As DNA, the CDR3 is TGCGCCAGCAGCTTGGCGGGGAGAAACGAAAAACTGTTTTTT.